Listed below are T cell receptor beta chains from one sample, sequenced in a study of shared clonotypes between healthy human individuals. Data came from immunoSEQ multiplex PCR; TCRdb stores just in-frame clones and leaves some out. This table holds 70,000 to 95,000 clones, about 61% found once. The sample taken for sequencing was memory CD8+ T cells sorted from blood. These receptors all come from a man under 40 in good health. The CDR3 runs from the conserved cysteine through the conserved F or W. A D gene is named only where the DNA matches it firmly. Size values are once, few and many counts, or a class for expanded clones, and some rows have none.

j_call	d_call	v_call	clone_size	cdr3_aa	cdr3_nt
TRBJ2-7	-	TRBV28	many	CASSLGTYEQYF	TGTGCCAGCAGTTTGGGGACCTACGAGCAGTACTTC
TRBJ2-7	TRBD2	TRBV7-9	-	CASSPLAGAGEQYF	TGTGCCAGCAGTCCCCTAGCGGGAGCAGGCGAGCAGTACTTC
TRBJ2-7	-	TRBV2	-	CAWTWANIYEQYF	TGTGCCTGGACCTGGGCCAACATATACGAGCAGTACTTC
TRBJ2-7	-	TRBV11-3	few	CASSLGLGEGDEQYF	TGTGCCAGCAGCTTAGGGTTGGGAGAAGGCGACGAGCAGTACTTC
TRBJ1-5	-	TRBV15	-	CATSTSVSDQPQHF	TGTGCCACCAGCACCAGCGTTAGCGATCAGCCCCAGCATTTT
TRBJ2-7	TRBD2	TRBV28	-	CASSFHWASGLYEQYF	TGTGCCAGCAGTTTCCACTGGGCTAGCGGACTATACGAGCAGTACTTC
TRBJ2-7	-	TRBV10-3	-	CAISDTSYEQYF	TGTGCCATCAGTGACACCTCCTACGAGCAGTACTTC
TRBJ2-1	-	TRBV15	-	CATSFGVTADNEQFF	TGTGCCACCAGTTTCGGAGTGACTGCAGACAATGAGCAGTTCTTC
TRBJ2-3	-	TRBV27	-	CASSLPGTDTQYF	TGTGCCAGCAGTTTACCGGGCACAGATACGCAGTATTTT
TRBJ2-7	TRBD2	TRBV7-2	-	CASSLSLAGDYSYEQYF	TGTGCCAGCAGCTTATCACTAGCGGGAGATTACTCCTACGAGCAGTACTTC
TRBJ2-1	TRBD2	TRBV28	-	CASRHGGSSYNEQFF	TGTGCCAGCAGGCATGGCGGGAGCTCCTACAATGAGCAGTTCTTC
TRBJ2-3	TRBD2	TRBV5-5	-	CASSSLLAGEGADTQYF	TGTGCCAGCAGCTCATTACTAGCGGGAGAAGGTGCAGATACGCAGTATTTT
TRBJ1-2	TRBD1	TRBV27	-	CASSFLRDSYGYTF	TGTGCCAGCAGTTTTCTCCGGGACAGCTATGGCTACACCTTC
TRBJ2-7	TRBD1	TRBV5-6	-	CASSLDGQGAPYEQYF	TGTGCCAGCAGCTTAGACGGACAGGGGGCACCCTACGAGCAGTACTTC
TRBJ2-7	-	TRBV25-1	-	CASRPGTTYEQYF	TGTGCCAGCAGGCCCGGGACAACCTACGAGCAGTACTTC
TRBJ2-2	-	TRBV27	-	CASSFVGAPGELFF	TGTGCCAGCAGTTTCGTTGGGGCGCCCGGGGAGCTGTTTTTT
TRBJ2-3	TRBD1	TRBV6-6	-	CASSYRDRGLGDTQYF	TGTGCCAGCAGTTACCGGGACAGGGGTTTGGGGGATACGCAGTATTTT
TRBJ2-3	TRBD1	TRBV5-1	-	CASSYRQGETTDTQYF	TGCGCCAGCAGCTATCGACAGGGGGAAACCACAGATACGCAGTATTTT
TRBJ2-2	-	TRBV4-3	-	CASSQSAVTGELFF	TGCGCCAGCAGCCAGTCGGCAGTCACCGGGGAGCTGTTTTTT
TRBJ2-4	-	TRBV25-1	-	CASSGSDKNIQYF	TGTGCCAGCAGTGGGAGCGACAAAAACATTCAGTACTTC
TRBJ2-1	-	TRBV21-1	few	CASAQGGIYNEQFF	TGTGCCAGCGCCCAGGGTGGTATCTACAATGAGCAGTTCTTC
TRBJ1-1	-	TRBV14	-	CASSPTGPARAFF	TGTGCCAGCAGCCCCACCGGCCCCGCCAGAGCTTTCTTT
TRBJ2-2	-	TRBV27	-	CASSSKTEPPTRAGELFF	TGTGCCAGCAGTTCGAAGACTGAGCCTCCGACTCGGGCCGGGGAGCTGTTTTTT
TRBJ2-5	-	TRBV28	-	CASSGQRGTETQYF	TGTGCCAGCAGTGGACAGAGAGGTACAGAGACCCAGTACTTC
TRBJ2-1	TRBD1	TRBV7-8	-	CASSPPGTVGNEQFF	TGTGCCAGCAGCCCCCCCGGGACAGTGGGGAATGAGCAGTTCTTC
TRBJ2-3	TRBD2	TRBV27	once	CASKGLAGDTDTQYF	TGTGCCAGCAAAGGACTAGCGGGAGACACAGATACGCAGTATTTT
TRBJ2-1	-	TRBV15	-	CATSRVHANNEQFF	TGTGCCACCAGCAGAGTTCACGCAAACAATGAGCAGTTCTTC
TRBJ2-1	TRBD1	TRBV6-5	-	CASSYDRGRGNEQFF	TGTGCCAGCAGTTACGACAGGGGGCGGGGAAATGAGCAGTTCTTC
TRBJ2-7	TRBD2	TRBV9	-	CASSVSSGGYEQYF	TGTGCCAGCAGCGTTTCTAGCGGGGGCTACGAGCAGTACTTC
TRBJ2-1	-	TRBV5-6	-	CASRSPSSSYNEQFF	TGTGCCAGCAGGTCGCCTAGTTCCTCCTACAATGAGCAGTTCTTC
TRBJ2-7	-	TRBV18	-	CASSPPDSPYEQYF	TGTGCCAGCTCACCACCGGACAGTCCCTACGAGCAGTACTTC
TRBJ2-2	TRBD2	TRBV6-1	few	CASSEGTSDTGELFF	TGTGCCAGCAGTGAAGGGACTAGCGACACCGGGGAGCTGTTTTTT
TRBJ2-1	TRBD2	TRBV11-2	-	CASSLGGSSYNEQFF	TGTGCCAGCAGCTTGGGGGGGAGCTCCTACAATGAGCAGTTCTTC
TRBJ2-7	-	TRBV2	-	CASRTEIYEQYF	TGTGCCAGCCGTACAGAGATTTACGAGCAGTACTTC
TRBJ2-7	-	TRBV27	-	CASSTGHDEQYF	TGTGCCAGCAGTACAGGACACGACGAGCAGTACTTC
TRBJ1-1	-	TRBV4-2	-	CASSLGFTEAFF	TGTGCCAGCAGCTTGGGGTTCACTGAAGCTTTCTTT
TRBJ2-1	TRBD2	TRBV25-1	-	CASSLRGDNEQFF	TGTGCCAGCAGCCTACGGGGGGACAATGAGCAGTTCTTC
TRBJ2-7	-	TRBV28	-	CASSLGGTRAHEQYF	TGTGCCAGCAGTCTGGGCGGGACCAGGGCGCACGAGCAGTACTTC
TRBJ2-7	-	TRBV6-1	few	CASFSPWYEQYF	TGTGCCAGCTTTTCCCCCTGGTACGAGCAGTACTTC